The rows below give T cell receptor beta chains drawn from one sample of a study of radiotherapy plus CTLA-4 blockade in lung cancer. Assay: immunoSEQ multiplex PCR; the TCRdb copy retains only in-frame clones and omits some. The data contain 80,000 or so clones, 78% of them singletons. The sequences come from peripheral blood, collected from a patient treated with radiotherapy plus ipilimumab. These receptors were obtained from a human donor with non-small cell lung cancer who had a partial response to radiotherapy plus ipilimumab. Some clones in this sample may be carry-over from other donors' samples. The CDR3 runs from the conserved cysteine through the conserved F or W. The D gene is left open where the match is weak. Clone size appears in some rows only: once, few, many, or a class for an expanded clone.

j_call: TRBJ2-7
clone_size: .
cdr3_length: 15
v_call: TRBV19
d_call: TRBD2
cdr3_nt: TGTGCCAGTAGTAGGGGGGGACGACTCCTCGGCGAGCAGTACTTC
cdr3_aa: CASSRGGRLLGEQYF

j_call: TRBJ1-6
clone_size: .
cdr3_length: 14
v_call: TRBV7-6
d_call: TRBD1
cdr3_nt: TGTGCCAGCAGTTCTACGACAGGGAGGTCACCCCTCCACTTT
cdr3_aa: CASSSTTGRSPLHF

j_call: TRBJ2-3
clone_size: .
cdr3_length: 16
v_call: TRBV29-1
d_call: .
cdr3_nt: TGCAGCGTTGAAGGGACAGAACAAACTAGCACAGATACGCAGTATTTT
cdr3_aa: CSVEGTEQTSTDTQYF

j_call: TRBJ1-1
clone_size: .
cdr3_length: 14
v_call: TRBV9
d_call: TRBD1
cdr3_nt: TGTGCCAGCAGCCCGCGGGACAGGGACACTGAAGCTTTCTTT
cdr3_aa: CASSPRDRDTEAFF

j_call: TRBJ2-1
clone_size: few
cdr3_length: 15
v_call: TRBV7-3
d_call: .
cdr3_nt: TGTGCCAGCAGCGCGAGCGCCCGGGGGTACAATGAGCAGTTCTTC
cdr3_aa: CASSASARGYNEQFF

j_call: TRBJ2-2
clone_size: .
cdr3_length: 16
v_call: TRBV7-2
d_call: TRBD2
cdr3_nt: TGTGCCAGCAGCTTAGGGACTAGCGGGAACACCGGGGAGCTGTTTTTT
cdr3_aa: CASSLGTSGNTGELFF

j_call: TRBJ1-3
clone_size: .
cdr3_length: 13
v_call: TRBV5-1
d_call: .
cdr3_nt: TGCGCCAGCAGCCCCTCGAGGGGAAACACCATATATTTT
cdr3_aa: CASSPSRGNTIYF

j_call: TRBJ2-3
clone_size: few
cdr3_length: 15
v_call: TRBV6-6
d_call: TRBD2
cdr3_nt: TGTGCCAGCCTTCCTAGCGGGAGGGTAAGAGATACGCAGTATTTT
cdr3_aa: CASLPSGRVRDTQYF

j_call: TRBJ2-1
clone_size: .
cdr3_length: 12
v_call: TRBV10-1
d_call: .
cdr3_nt: TGCGCCACCGCCCGCCAGGAGGATGAGCAGTTCTTC
cdr3_aa: CATARQEDEQFF

j_call: TRBJ2-7
clone_size: .
cdr3_length: 14
v_call: TRBV27
d_call: .
cdr3_nt: TGTGCCAGCAGTTCCTCCGGGAGAAACTACGAGCAGTACTTC
cdr3_aa: CASSSSGRNYEQYF

j_call: TRBJ1-2
clone_size: .
cdr3_length: 17
v_call: TRBV10-3
d_call: .
cdr3_nt: TGTGCCATCAGTGAGCCTCGAGACAGAACCGCTAACTATGGCTACACCTTC
cdr3_aa: CAISEPRDRTANYGYTF

j_call: TRBJ2-1
clone_size: few
cdr3_length: 14
v_call: TRBV11-1
d_call: TRBD2
cdr3_nt: TGTGCCACTAGCGGGGGGAGCTCCTACAATGAGCAGTTCTTC
cdr3_aa: CATSGGSSYNEQFF

j_call: TRBJ2-7
clone_size: few
cdr3_length: 12
v_call: TRBV10-3
d_call: .
cdr3_nt: TGTGCCATCGGGACATTTCTCTACGAGCAGTACTTC
cdr3_aa: CAIGTFLYEQYF

j_call: TRBJ2-7
clone_size: .
cdr3_length: 11
v_call: TRBV20-1
d_call: .
cdr3_nt: TGCAGTGCTAGTGCCAGCTACGAGCAGTACTTC
cdr3_aa: CSASASYEQYF

j_call: TRBJ2-3
clone_size: .
cdr3_length: 16
v_call: TRBV5-1
d_call: .
cdr3_nt: TGCGCCAGCAGCCCGCAGCGGGTCTCCCTCACAGATACGCAGTATTTT
cdr3_aa: CASSPQRVSLTDTQYF

j_call: TRBJ2-7
clone_size: .
cdr3_length: 13
v_call: TRBV6-5
d_call: TRBD1
cdr3_nt: TGTGCCAGCAAACCGACAGGGACCTACGAGCAGTACTTC
cdr3_aa: CASKPTGTYEQYF

j_call: TRBJ2-1
clone_size: .
cdr3_length: 13
v_call: TRBV11-2
d_call: TRBD1
cdr3_nt: TGTGCCAGCAGCCCGGACAGGAACAATGAGCAGTTCTTC
cdr3_aa: CASSPDRNNEQFF

j_call: TRBJ2-2
clone_size: .
cdr3_length: 15
v_call: TRBV5-1
d_call: .
cdr3_nt: TGCGCCAGCAGCTTGGAAGCCCCGAACACCGGGGAGCTGTTTTTT
cdr3_aa: CASSLEAPNTGELFF

j_call: TRBJ2-3
clone_size: .
cdr3_length: 14
v_call: TRBV30
d_call: .
cdr3_nt: TGTGCCTGGAGTGCCAGGGGAGGCACAGATACGCAGTATTTT
cdr3_aa: CAWSARGGTDTQYF

j_call: TRBJ2-5
clone_size: .
cdr3_length: 16
v_call: TRBV4-2
d_call: TRBD2
cdr3_nt: TGTGCCAGCAGCCAAGTAGGGGAGACTAGCAAAGAGACCCAGTACTTC
cdr3_aa: CASSQVGETSKETQYF

j_call: TRBJ2-7
clone_size: .
cdr3_length: 15
v_call: TRBV25-1
d_call: .
cdr3_nt: TGTGCCAGCAGTGCCGAATTGGGACACCCTCACGAGCAGTACTTC
cdr3_aa: CASSAELGHPHEQYF

j_call: TRBJ2-7
clone_size: .
cdr3_length: 15
v_call: TRBV7-2
d_call: TRBD2
cdr3_nt: TGTGCCAGCAGCTTAGGAGTAGCGGGAGTAAACGAGCAGTACTTC
cdr3_aa: CASSLGVAGVNEQYF

j_call: TRBJ2-2
clone_size: .
cdr3_length: 16
v_call: TRBV7-3
d_call: TRBD1
cdr3_nt: TGTGCCAGCAGCCCCGGGACAGGGGCCAACACCGGGGAGCTGTTTTTT
cdr3_aa: CASSPGTGANTGELFF

j_call: TRBJ1-2
clone_size: few
cdr3_length: 12
v_call: TRBV5-1
d_call: .
cdr3_nt: TGCGCCAGCAGCTTCCCAGGTTCTGGCTACACCTTC
cdr3_aa: CASSFPGSGYTF

j_call: TRBJ2-6
clone_size: .
cdr3_length: 15
v_call: TRBV6-1
d_call: TRBD1
cdr3_nt: TGTGCCAGCAGACAGGGACAGGCTGGGGCCAACGTCCTGACTTTC
cdr3_aa: CASRQGQAGANVLTF

j_call: TRBJ2-3
clone_size: few
cdr3_length: 16
v_call: TRBV6-4
d_call: TRBD2
cdr3_nt: TGTGCCAGCAGTAACCTAGCGGGGGAGAAGGCAGATACGCAGTATTTT
cdr3_aa: CASSNLAGEKADTQYF

j_call: TRBJ2-7
clone_size: few
cdr3_length: 14
v_call: TRBV7-2
d_call: TRBD1
cdr3_nt: TGTGCCAGCAGCCACGGGACAGTCTCCTACGAGCAGTACTTC
cdr3_aa: CASSHGTVSYEQYF

j_call: TRBJ1-1
clone_size: .
cdr3_length: 13
v_call: TRBV25-1
d_call: TRBD1
cdr3_nt: TGTGCCAGCATCGGACAGGGGGACACTGAAGCTTTCTTT
cdr3_aa: CASIGQGDTEAFF

j_call: TRBJ2-1
clone_size: .
cdr3_length: 16
v_call: TRBV5-4
d_call: TRBD2
cdr3_nt: TGTGCCAGCAGCTTGGGTGGCGGGAGCACCTACAATGAGCAGTTCTTC
cdr3_aa: CASSLGGGSTYNEQFF

j_call: TRBJ1-5
clone_size: .
cdr3_length: 13
v_call: TRBV2
d_call: TRBD1
cdr3_nt: TGTGCCAGCAGTTCGGACAGGGCTCAGCCCCAGCATTTT
cdr3_aa: CASSSDRAQPQHF

j_call: TRBJ2-3
clone_size: .
cdr3_length: 18
v_call: TRBV4-1
d_call: TRBD1
cdr3_nt: TGCGCCAGCAGCCCCACCCGGGGGACAGGGGAGAAACTAAATACGCAGTATTTT
cdr3_aa: CASSPTRGTGEKLNTQYF

j_call: TRBJ2-5
clone_size: .
cdr3_length: 13
v_call: TRBV7-2
d_call: .
cdr3_nt: TGTGCCAGCAGCGCGGACAGAAAAGAGACCCAGTACTTC
cdr3_aa: CASSADRKETQYF

j_call: TRBJ2-1
clone_size: few
cdr3_length: 11
v_call: TRBV9
d_call: .
cdr3_nt: TGTGCCAGCAGCCGAGGGAATGAGCAGTTCTTC
cdr3_aa: CASSRGNEQFF

j_call: TRBJ1-5
clone_size: .
cdr3_length: 13
v_call: TRBV7-9
d_call: .
cdr3_nt: TGTGCCAGCAGCTTAGGTCAGGATCAGCCCCAGCATTTT
cdr3_aa: CASSLGQDQPQHF

j_call: TRBJ1-1
clone_size: .
cdr3_length: 13
v_call: TRBV6-5
d_call: .
cdr3_nt: TGTGCCAGCCCCAGCGGGGGGTACACTGAAGCTTTCTTT
cdr3_aa: CASPSGGYTEAFF

j_call: TRBJ1-5
clone_size: .
cdr3_length: 13
v_call: TRBV2
d_call: .
cdr3_nt: TGTGCCAGCAGCTACAGGGGCAATCAGCCCCAGCATTTT
cdr3_aa: CASSYRGNQPQHF

j_call: TRBJ1-5
clone_size: .
cdr3_length: 12
v_call: TRBV6-1
d_call: .
cdr3_nt: TGTGCCAGCGCCCGGGAAAATCAGCCCCAGCATTTT
cdr3_aa: CASARENQPQHF

j_call: TRBJ1-1
clone_size: few
cdr3_length: 14
v_call: TRBV6-6
d_call: .
cdr3_nt: TGTGCCAGCAGTCGACCCCCAGGAAACACTGAAGCTTTCTTT
cdr3_aa: CASSRPPGNTEAFF

j_call: TRBJ2-7
clone_size: .
cdr3_length: 15
v_call: TRBV7-7
d_call: TRBD2
cdr3_nt: TGTGCCAGCAGCTTTAGACTAGCGGTTTCCTACGAGCAGTACTTC
cdr3_aa: CASSFRLAVSYEQYF